A selection of T cell receptor beta chains follows, all from one sample in a study of T cell responses to AZD1222 COVID-19 vaccine. Clones were sequenced by immunoSEQ multiplex PCR, and TCRdb holds only the in-frame ones, with some missing. The data contain 150,000 or so clones, approximately 91% of them seen just once; the ten biggest clones take up 1.5% to 2%. Sequenced material: peripheral blood, taken on day 0 of AZD1222 vaccination. These receptors were collected from an adult in good health. CDR3s include the opening cysteine and the closing phenylalanine or tryptophan. Each record gives: clone size, D gene, V gene, J gene, CDR3 DNA, CDR3 protein. D genes are given only for firm matches. Expanded clones get a size class; other rows say once, few or many, or leave the size out.

-	-	TRBV28	TRBJ2-3	TGTGCCAGCACTACAGGCCCCCTTACGCAGTATTTT	CASTTGPLTQYF
-	-	TRBV20-1	TRBJ1-2	TGCAGTGCTAGTATTAACAGGGAGGATGGCTACACCTTC	CSASINREDGYTF
-	-	TRBV10-3	TRBJ2-7	TGTGCCATCAGACAGACTTACGAGCAGTACTTC	CAIRQTYEQYF
-	-	TRBV24-1	TRBJ2-1	TGTGCCACCAGTGGTCTAATGGAGTCCAATGAGCAGTTCTTC	CATSGLMESNEQFF
-	-	TRBV3-1/TRBV3-2	TRBJ1-6	TGTGCCAGCAGCCAAGAAGCCAGGGAGTCACCCCTCCACTTT	CASSQEARESPLHF
-	TRBD1	TRBV6-6	TRBJ2-3	TGTGCCAGCAGTTACGACCGCAGGGGGACCACAGATACGCAGTATTTT	CASSYDRRGTTDTQYF
-	-	TRBV6-5	TRBJ2-1	TGTGCCAGCAGTTACTCAGGCGGGATTTTGGAGGAGCAGTTCTTC	CASSYSGGILEEQFF
once	TRBD2	TRBV7-9	TRBJ2-3	TGTGCCAGCAGCGCGACGGGGGGGAGTACAGATACGCAGTATTTT	CASSATGGSTDTQYF
-	-	TRBV6-5	TRBJ1-3	TGTGCCAGCACCTACTCTGGAAACACCATATATTTT	CASTYSGNTIYF
-	TRBD1	TRBV7-8	TRBJ2-2	TGTGCCAGCAGCTTCGTGTCGGGACAGGGGGCGATGGGGGAGCTGTTTTTT	CASSFVSGQGAMGELFF
-	TRBD1	TRBV5-5	TRBJ1-2	TGTGCCAGCAGCTTGTCCGGGACAGACTATGGCTACACCTTC	CASSLSGTDYGYTF
-	-	TRBV7-8	TRBJ2-5	TGTGCCAGCAGCTTGCCGTGGGACCGTCCAAAGGCCCAGTACTTC	CASSLPWDRPKAQYF
-	-	TRBV15	TRBJ2-2	TGTGCCACCAGCAGAGAAAGAACAACCCGGGAGCTGTTTTTT	CATSRERTTRELFF
-	-	TRBV11-3	TRBJ2-1	TGTGCCAGCAGCTTAGATATACCCCCCAATGAGCAGTTCTTC	CASSLDIPPNEQFF
-	TRBD1	TRBV29-1	TRBJ2-7	TGCAGCGTTGAAGGAGGGACAGGGGGCCGATCCTACGAGCAGTACTTC	CSVEGGTGGRSYEQYF
-	-	TRBV6-6	TRBJ1-2	TGTGCCGGCCGTGGGGGGGGTGACTATGGCTACACCTTC	CAGRGGGDYGYTF
-	-	TRBV2	TRBJ1-2	TGTGCCAGCAGTGAAGCGGGGACGGTTAGTGGCTACACCTTC	CASSEAGTVSGYTF
-	-	TRBV6-2/TRBV6-3	TRBJ2-5	TGTGCCAGCAGTTACCGTTCGGGGGGCTACCAAGAGACCCAGTACTTC	CASSYRSGGYQETQYF
-	-	TRBV6-5	TRBJ2-5	TGTGCCAGCAGTACAGTCCAAGAGACCCAGTACTTC	CASSTVQETQYF
-	TRBD1	TRBV30	TRBJ2-1	TGTGCCTGGAGTCAATACAGGGGTAACCGCAATGAGCAGTTCTTC	CAWSQYRGNRNEQFF
once	-	TRBV28	TRBJ1-2	TGTGCCAGCAGTTCGAGCCGGGGGCAGAACTATGGCTACACCTTC	CASSSSRGQNYGYTF
-	-	TRBV5-4	TRBJ1-6	TGTGCCAGCAGCTTGGTCGGCAGGACCAATTCACCCCTCCACTTT	CASSLVGRTNSPLHF
few	-	TRBV6-1	TRBJ1-2	TGTGCCAGCAGTGGCCCGAAACAGGGTCGAGCCCGCTATGGCTACACCTTC	CASSGPKQGRARYGYTF
-	TRBD2	TRBV18	TRBJ2-5	TGTGCCAGCTCACCACCGCCAGCGGGAGTCCTCCAAGAGACCCAGTACTTC	CASSPPPAGVLQETQYF
-	TRBD1	TRBV5-1	TRBJ2-3	TGCGCCAGCAGTTTCGCGGGACAGGGTAATACAGATACGCAGTATTTT	CASSFAGQGNTDTQYF
once	-	TRBV14	TRBJ1-1	TGTGCCAGCAGCCAACAGGGGAACACTGAAGCTTTCTTT	CASSQQGNTEAFF
-	-	TRBV28	TRBJ1-3	TGTGCCAGCAGTTCGGACATCGGAAACACCATATATTTT	CASSSDIGNTIYF
-	-	TRBV3-1/TRBV3-2	TRBJ1-1	TGTGCCAGCAGCCAGCGGGGTGGGCGCCCAGAAGCTTTCTTT	CASSQRGGRPEAFF
-	TRBD1	TRBV6-5	TRBJ1-2	TGTGCCAGCAGTTACTCACAGGGGGCGAACTATGGCTACACCTTC	CASSYSQGANYGYTF
-	-	TRBV18	TRBJ1-6	TGTGCCAGCTCACCAAACCGGGATCCTTCACCCCTCCACTTT	CASSPNRDPSPLHF
-	-	TRBV14	TRBJ1-2	TGTGCCAGCAGCCAAGAGTGGGTAGGGCTGGACGGCTACACCTTC	CASSQEWVGLDGYTF
-	-	TRBV19	TRBJ1-2	TGTGCCAGTAGTTCATACAGGGATGGCTACACCTTC	CASSSYRDGYTF
-	-	TRBV3-1/TRBV3-2	TRBJ2-2	TGTGCCAGCAGCCAAGTTTTGGGCAGGGGAGCGAACACCGGGGAGCTGTTTTTT	CASSQVLGRGANTGELFF